Listed here are 28 T cell receptor beta chains from one sample, sequenced in a study of cytomegalovirus exposure and HLA in healthy donors. The PCR employed 60 Vbeta primers together with 13 Jbeta primers. Data came from immunoSEQ multiplex PCR; TCRdb stores just in-frame clones and leaves some out. Among more than 50,000 clones listed, over 60% were seen once. The sequenced material came from PBMCs. Source of these receptors: a man in his fifties in good health and CMV-seropositive.

This clone turned up a few times. This chain links TRBV27 with TRBJ2-3; the D gene is possibly TRBD2 (6 bases). CDR3 length: 17 residues. CDR1 and CDR2 from the germline V gene are MNHEY and SMNVEV (reference sequence). V lost 4 bases and J lost 0, with 17 bases in between. The CDR3 loop reads CASSSAGMGRSTDTQYF. DNA of the CDR3: TGTGCCAGCAGTTCCGCGGGGATGGGTCGGAGCACAGATACGCAGTATTTT.

This rearrangement joins TRBV28 to TRBJ2-7; no clear D gene. V lost 7 bases and J lost 0, with 10 bases in between. The CDR3 totals 13 residues. Germline CDR1 and CDR2: MDHEN and SYDVKM. The CDR3 reads CASTESRSYEQYF. For the CDR3, the DNA is TGTGCCAGCACTGAGTCCCGCTCCTACGAGCAGTACTTC.

The rearrangement links TRBV6-1 to TRBJ2-1; 11 positions match TRBD2. J was trimmed by 4 bases and V by 2 bases; bases with no gene match: 4. From germline, CDR1 is MNHNS and CDR2 SASEGT. This CDR3 is 16 amino acids long. This chain's CDR3 is CASSERTSGPYNEQFF. CDR3 nucleotide sequence: TGTGCCAGCAGTGAACGGACTAGCGGGCCGTACAATGAGCAGTTCTTC.

The chain uses TRBV5-1 and TRBJ2-3; TRBD2 is a possible D gene (5 bases). The CDR3 sequence is 16 residues long. Trimming removed 4 bases from V and 1 base from J, with 16 bases in between. Germline V gives CDR1 SGHRS, CDR2 YFSETQ. Here the CDR3 DNA reads TGCGCCAGCAGCCCCGGGGTAGATTGGGGCACAGATACGCAGTATTTT. It yields the protein CASSPGVDWGTDTQYF.

This chain links TRBV20-1 with TRBJ1-1; D not resolved. The germline V gene encodes CDR1 DFQATT and CDR2 SNEGSKA (reference sequence). V lost 6 bases and J lost 6, with 11 bases in between. The CDR3 spans 11 residues. The CDR3: CSARGLAEAFF. For the CDR3, the DNA is TGCAGTGCCCGAGGGTTGGCTGAAGCTTTCTTT.

The genes are TRBV6-6 and TRBJ2-7; 12 bases are a match to TRBD1. There are 16 residues in the CDR3. V shed 2 bases, J shed 2 bases, and the junction held 4 bases outside the gene matches. Per the germline V gene, CDR1 is MNHNY and CDR2 is SVGAGI (reference sequence). In DNA form, the CDR3 reads TGTGCCAGCAGTTACGCGGGACAGGGGGCTCCCTACGAGCAGTACTTC. Its translation is CASSYAGQGAPYEQYF.

The chain carries TRBV16 and TRBJ1-1; a weak D match, TRBD1 (5 bases). CDR3 length: 16 amino acids. The germline V gene encodes CDR1 KGHSY and CDR2 FQNENV. The V gene lost 5 bases and the J gene lost 1 base, with 17 bases spanning the gap. CDR3 residues: CASSGAGLGANTEAFF. In nucleotides, the CDR3 is TGTGCCAGCAGCGGGGCTGGGTTAGGGGCGAACACTGAAGCTTTCTTT.

A single count supports this clone. V gene TRBV7-9 combines with J gene TRBJ2-3; D is undetermined. V was clipped by 1 base and J by 7 bases, with 6 bases between them. Germline-derived CDR1 and CDR2 are SEHNR and FQNEAQ (reference sequence). The CDR3 covers 12 residues. The CDR3 nucleotides read TGTGCCAGCAGCTTAGATCAAAATACGCAGTATTTT. Encoded protein: CASSLDQNTQYF. Using reference TRBV7-9 and TRBJ2-3 for the parts outside the CDR3, the full variable domain is DTGVSQNPRHKITKRGQNVTFRCDPISEHNRLYWYRQTLGQGPEFLTYFQNEAQLEKSRLLSDRFSAERPKGSFSTLEIQRTEQGDSAMYLCASSLDQNTQYFGPGTRLTVL.

V gene TRBV11-2 combines with J gene TRBJ2-2, with D tentatively TRBD1 (5 bases). V shed 5 bases and J shed 2 bases, with 12 bases lying between them. The CDR3 spans 15 residues. Germline V CDR1 and CDR2: SGHAT, FQNNGV. The CDR3 loop reads CASSPLTGNTGELFF. In nucleotides, the CDR3 is TGTGCCAGCAGCCCCCTCACAGGAAACACCGGGGAGCTGTTTTTT. Looking up the rest from reference TRBV11-2 and TRBJ2-2 gives the full variable domain: EAGVAQSPRYKIIEKRQSVAFWCNPISGHATLYWYQQILGQGPKLLIQFQNNGVVDDSQLPKDRFSAERLKGVDSTLKIQPAKLEDSAVYLCASSPLTGNTGELFFGEGSRLTVL.

The chain recombines TRBV7-2 with TRBJ2-7, with no clear D. The CDR3 covers 12 residues. The ends were cut back, 4 bases at V and 2 bases at J, with 6 bases in the middle. CDR1 and CDR2 (germline): SGHTA, FQGNSA. For the CDR3, the DNA is TGTGCCAGCAGCTATTTCGCCTACGAGCAGTACTTC. Its protein product is CASSYFAYEQYF. Variable domain in full (rest from reference TRBV7-2 and TRBJ2-7): GAGVSQSPSNKVTEKGKDVELRCDPISGHTALYWYRQSLGQGLEFLIYFQGNSAPDKSGLPSDRFSAERTGGSVSTLTIQRTQQEDSAVYLCASSYFAYEQYFGPGTRLTVT.

V usage is TRBV9 and J usage is TRBJ1-1; the D is unclear. The CDR3 spans 13 residues. CDR1 and CDR2 (germline): SGDLS, YYNGEE. Trimming took off 0 bases at V and 4 bases at J, with 7 bases between the two ends. CDR3 in DNA: TGTGCCAGCAGCGTAGGCAGTCCCACTGAAGCTTTCTTT. Translation gives CASSVGSPTEAFF.

CDR3 sequence: CASSTGGKGGYTF. DNA of the CDR3: TGTGCCAGCAGTACAGGGGGGAAGGGCGGCTACACCTTC. The rearrangement joins TRBV6-5 to TRBJ1-2, with 8 bases that match TRBD1. Losses at the gene ends were 5 bases for V and 8 bases for J; bases not matched to a gene: 7. CDR1 and CDR2 from the germline V gene are MNHEY and SVGAGI. The CDR3 covers 13 residues.

The sample holds a few counts of this clone. The V and J genes are TRBV9 and TRBJ2-2; TRBD1 agrees at 11 bases. V was clipped by 4 bases and J by 5 bases; unmatched bases: 7. Germline CDR1 reads SGDLS; CDR2 reads YYNGEE. The CDR3 sequence is 16 residues long. In DNA, the CDR3 is TGTGCCAGCAGCACCCGGACAGGGGGCGGTACCGGGGAGCTGTTTTTT. Translated: CASSTRTGGGTGELFF.

The DNA of the CDR3 is TGTGCCAGCAGCCAAGGGTGGGGCGGTCAGCCCCAGCATTTT. It specifies CASSQGWGGQPQHF. The gene calls are TRBV4-2 and TRBJ1-5; D might be TRBD1 (5 bases). V was trimmed by 1 base and J by 6 bases, leaving 10 bases between them. This CDR3 has 14 residues. Germline values: CDR1 LGHNA, CDR2 YNFKEQ.

CDR3 coding DNA: TGTGCCTGGAGTGTCAGAATCACAGATACGCAGTATTTT. This translates into CAWSVRITDTQYF. V usage is TRBV30 and J usage is TRBJ2-3; D remains ambiguous. The CDR3 contains 13 residues. Between the trimmed V and J ends, which lost 0 bases and 2 bases, there was a span of 6 bases. CDR1 is GTSNPN, CDR2 SVGIG, per germline (reference sequence).

The chain is built from TRBV5-1 and TRBJ2-7, with TRBD1 as a possible D gene (6 bases). The germline gives CDR1 SGHRS, CDR2 YFSETQ. This CDR3 is built from 15 residues. V was trimmed by 0 bases and J by 3 bases, leaving 13 bases between them. CDR3 residues: CASSLEPGTYYEQYF. CDR3 coding DNA: TGCGCCAGCAGCTTGGAACCCGGGACATACTACGAGCAGTACTTC. The full variable domain, completed using reference TRBV5-1 and TRBJ2-7, is KAGVTQTPRYLIKTRGQQVTLSCSPISGHRSVSWYQQTPGQGLQFLFEYFSETQRNKGNFPGRFSGRQFSNSRSEMNVSTLELGDSALYLCASSLEPGTYYEQYFGPGTRLTVT.

The chain uses TRBV7-6 and TRBJ2-7; TRBD1 is a possible D gene (5 bases). The CDR3 is made up of 14 amino acids. The V gene lost 5 bases and the J gene lost 4 bases, with 15 bases spanning the gap. Germline V gene lookup returns CDR1 SGHVS and CDR2 FNYEAQ. CDR3 coding DNA: TGTGCCAGCAGCCCTAGTGCAGGGCAGTACGAGCAGTACTTC. Protein product: CASSPSAGQYEQYF.

This clone was counted a single time. The chain combines TRBV5-6 with TRBJ2-5; 10 nucleotides agree with TRBD2. The J segment lost 5 bases and the V segment lost 4 bases, leaving 8 bases of the junction unmatched. This CDR3 comprises 15 residues. Germline V gene lookup returns CDR1 SGHDT and CDR2 YYEEEE. The CDR3 bases are TGTGCCAGCAGCCCCGGACTAGCGGTTGGGGAGACCCAGTACTTC. It specifies CASSPGLAVGETQYF.

This clone was picked up one time. The chain couples TRBV10-2 to TRBJ2-7; 7 bases map to TRBD2. With 0 bases clipped from V and 0 bases from J, the junction kept 2 bases outside the gene matches. Germline V gene data show CDR1 as WSHSY and CDR2 as SAAADI. This CDR3 has 15 amino acids. The CDR3 reads CASSESPSGSYEQYF. CDR3 coding DNA: TGCGCCAGCAGTGAGTCGCCTAGCGGCTCCTACGAGCAGTACTTC.

CDR3 nucleotides: TGTGCCAGCAGCCCAGGGACTTCCCTTGGGCAGCCCCAGCATTTT. It yields the protein CASSPGTSLGQPQHF. The V call is TRBV5-6, the J call TRBJ1-5, with TRBD1 as a possible D gene (5 bases). The CDR3 is made up of 15 amino acids. Germline values: CDR1 SGHDT, CDR2 YYEEEE. Trimming shortened V by 4 bases and J by 7 bases, and 18 bases separated the two germline ends. The full variable domain, in which reference TRBV5-6 and TRBJ1-5 provide the parts outside the CDR3, is DAGVTQSPTHLIKTRGQQVTLRCSPKSGHDTVSWYQQALGQGPQFIFQYYEEEERQRGNFPDRFSGHQFPNYSSELNVNALLLGDSALYLCASSPGTSLGQPQHFGDGTRLSIL.

The chain has TRBV5-1 and TRBJ1-4; TRBD1 agrees at 8 bases. Germline CDR1 SGHRS, CDR2 YFSETQ. The CDR3 runs to 15 residues. Trimming cost V 0 bases and J 8 bases; bases outside gene matches: 6. CDR3 protein: CASSLAQGAGEKLFF. Written as DNA, the CDR3 is TGCGCCAGCAGCTTGGCTCAGGGGGCCGGGGAAAAACTGTTTTTT.

The CDR3 region has the DNA TGTGCCAGCAGCTTTATTGATGAACTAGCCAAAAACATTCAGTACTTC. Translated: CASSFIDELAKNIQYF. V is TRBV5-4 and J is TRBJ2-4; D not certain. Trimming left V 2 bases short and J 0 bases short, with 12 bases between. The CDR3 has 16 amino acids. CDR1 is SGHNT, CDR2 YYREEE, per germline (reference sequence). The whole variable domain, remainder taken from reference TRBV5-4 and TRBJ2-4, is ETGVTQSPTHLIKTRGQQVTLRCSSQSGHNTVSWYQQALGQGPQFIFQYYREEENGRGNFPPRFSGLQFPNYSSELNVNALELDDSALYLCASSFIDELAKNIQYFGAGTRLSVL.

The chain has TRBV19 and TRBJ2-6; unclear D gene. This CDR3 is built from 16 residues. Germline values: CDR1 LNHDA, CDR2 SQIVND (reference sequence). The V gene lost 1 base and the J gene lost 2 bases, with 9 bases spanning the gap. Here the CDR3 reads CASSIGGQAGANVLTF. The CDR3 DNA reads TGTGCCAGTAGTATAGGTGGGCAGGCTGGGGCCAACGTCCTGACTTTC. Drawing the rest from reference TRBV19 and TRBJ2-6, the complete variable domain is DGGITQSPKYLFRKEGQNVTLSCEQNLNHDAMYWYRQDPGQGLRLIYYSQIVNDFQKGDIAEGYSVSREKKESFPLTVTSAQKNPTAFYLCASSIGGQAGANVLTFGAGSRLTVL.

The rearrangement links TRBV11-3 to TRBJ2-6; D remains ambiguous. CDR3 length: 16 amino acids. Germline-derived CDR1 and CDR2 are SGHNT and YENEEA. Trimming stripped 5 bases from V and 2 bases from J, with 13 bases between. Here the CDR3 reads CASSRTTVAGANVLTF. The CDR3 nucleotides are TGTGCCAGCAGCCGAACAACAGTGGCTGGGGCCAACGTCCTGACTTTC.

The chain combines TRBV30 with TRBJ1-1; weak D call: TRBD1 (5 bases). The V end lost 0 bases, the J end lost 4 bases, and 21 bases lay between the germline ends. The CDR3 is made up of 17 amino acids. Germline CDR1 and CDR2: GTSNPN and SVGIG (reference sequence). The CDR3 nucleotides read TGTGCCTGGAGTGTGGGCGGGGCAGGGAGGTTTGGCACTGAAGCTTTCTTT. This codes for CAWSVGGAGRFGTEAFF.

This clone was seen a single time. The chain couples TRBV19 to TRBJ2-3; 7 bases fit TRBD1. Germline lookup yields CDR1 LNHDA and CDR2 SQIVND (reference sequence). J lost 0 bases, V lost 9 bases, and 6 bases had no gene match. This CDR3 has 14 amino acids. The CDR3 sequence is CASRGQSSTDTQYF. CDR3 bases: TGTGCCAGCCGGGGACAGTCTAGCACAGATACGCAGTATTTT.

CDR3 region: CASSHLDRIGNIQYF. CDR3 coding DNA: TGCGCCAGCAGTCACTTGGACAGGATAGGAAACATTCAGTACTTC. This chain joins TRBV23-1 and TRBJ2-4; 7 bases line up with TRBD1. TRBV23-1 is an ORF, with its function uncertain. Trimming cost V 3 bases and J 6 bases; bases outside gene matches: 8. The CDR3 contains 15 residues.

This chain joins TRBV18 and TRBJ1-2; unclear D gene. The CDR3 is 15 residues long. Trimming removed 0 bases at V and 2 bases at J, with 10 bases between. Germline V gene lookup returns CDR1 KGHSH and CDR2 LQKENI. CDR3 bases: TGTGCCAGCTCACCACCGGCAGGAAGCAACTATGGCTACACCTTC. The encoded protein is CASSPPAGSNYGYTF.